A selection of T cell receptor beta chains follows, all from one sample in a study of sequential checkpoint blockade in melanoma. Produced via immunoSEQ multiplex PCR; TCRdb's table is partial and in-frame only. The data hold fewer than 3,500 clones, with 23% observed a single time. The sequences come from tumor tissue (inferred from file names), collected from a patient given nivolumab and ipilimumab in sequence. These receptor sequences come from a human donor with melanoma. Each CDR3 is given with its conserved first and last residue. D genes are given only for firm matches. Not every row has a clone size; where given, it reads once, few, many or a size class.

v_gene	j_gene	len	abundance	d_gene	CDR3aa	CDR3nt
TRBV11-3	TRBJ1-2	15	many	TRBD1	CASSWRTGGVQGYTF	TGTGCCAGCAGCTGGAGGACAGGGGGAGTACAGGGCTACACCTTC
TRBV29-1	TRBJ1-2	12	.	.	CSVYDRNYGYTF	TGCAGCGTTTACGACAGGAACTATGGCTACACCTTC
TRBV11-3	TRBJ1-3	14	.	.	CASSYDTTGNTIYF	TGTGCCAGCAGTTATGACACAACTGGAAACACCATATATTTT
TRBV11-3	TRBJ2-2	14	medium-sized	.	CASSSDPGTGELFF	TGTGCCAGCAGCTCTGATCCAGGGACCGGGGAGCTGTTTTTT
TRBV10-2	TRBJ1-5	13	.	.	CASSETGNQPQHF	TGCGCCAGCAGTGAAACAGGGAATCAGCCCCAGCATTTT
TRBV11-3	TRBJ2-1	16	.	TRBD1	CASSPLQGYSYNEQFF	TGTGCCAGCAGCCCCCTACAGGGGTACTCCTACAATGAGCAGTTCTTC
TRBV25-1	TRBJ1-6	14	few	TRBD1	CASRKTGGNSPLHF	TGTGCCAGCAGAAAGACAGGGGGTAATTCACCCCTCCACTTT
TRBV18	TRBJ1-1	15	few	TRBD1	CASSPLGTGGTEAFF	TGTGCCAGCTCTCCTCTAGGGACAGGGGGAACTGAAGCTTTCTTT
TRBV11-3	TRBJ1-1	15	large	.	CASSLEASEDTEAFF	TGTGCCAGCAGCTTGGAAGCATCGGAGGACACTGAAGCTTTCTTT
TRBV6-8	TRBJ1-1	13	medium-sized	.	CASRLGVVTEAFF	TGTGCCAGCAGGCTAGGTGTGGTCACTGAAGCTTTCTTT
TRBV11-3	TRBJ2-7	14	.	.	CASSSTRRVHEQYF	TGTGCCAGCAGCTCTACCAGACGGGTACACGAGCAGTACTTC
TRBV11-3	TRBJ2-1	15	medium-sized	TRBD2	CASSISGGAYNEQFF	TGTGCCAGCAGCATTAGCGGGGGGGCTTACAATGAGCAGTTCTTC
TRBV5-1	TRBJ2-2	15	.	.	CASTVFNLNTGELFF	TGCGCCAGCACGGTCTTCAACCTGAACACCGGGGAGCTGTTTTTT
TRBV6-8	TRBJ1-1	12	once	.	CASLGTGTEAFF	TGTGCCAGCTTGGGGACGGGCACTGAAGCTTTCTTT
TRBV9	TRBJ2-7	17	many	TRBD1	CASSRKTWTGRDHEQYF	TGTGCCAGCAGCCGTAAAACGTGGACAGGGCGAGACCACGAGCAGTACTTC
TRBV4-1	TRBJ1-6	17	.	TRBD1	CASSPTVRTGYNSPLHF	TGCGCCAGCAGCCCTACCGTTCGGACAGGTTATAATTCACCCCTCCACTTT
TRBV19	TRBJ1-2	12	.	TRBD1	CASSRQGSGYTF	TGTGCCAGTAGTAGACAGGGTTCCGGCTACACCTTC
TRBV9	TRBJ2-2	12	few	.	CASSEWSGELFF	TGTGCCAGCAGTGAATGGTCCGGGGAGCTGTTTTTT
TRBV9	TRBJ2-1	16	.	TRBD2	CASSRLAGGMYNEQFF	TGTGCCAGCAGCCGACTAGCGGGGGGCATGTACAATGAGCAGTTCTTC
TRBV6-8	TRBJ2-1	16	few	TRBD2	CASSYAGGASYNEQFF	TGTGCCAGCAGTTACGCGGGGGGGGCTTCCTACAATGAGCAGTTCTTC
TRBV6-7	TRBJ2-7	11	.	.	CASSPGREQYF	TGTGCCAGCAGTCCCGGACGGGAGCAGTACTTC
TRBV25-1	TRBJ1-4	16	few	TRBD1	CASSVRTGTANEKLFF	TGTGCCAGCAGTGTACGAACCGGGACAGCCAATGAAAAACTGTTTTTT
TRBV19	TRBJ1-2	13	large	.	CASSIGSGVGYTF	TGTGCCAGTAGTATAGGGAGCGGGGTCGGCTACACCTTC
TRBV9	TRBJ2-1	17	large	TRBD2	CASSDRTSGFSYNEQFF	TGTGCCAGCAGCGACCGGACTAGCGGGTTCTCCTACAATGAGCAGTTCTTC
TRBV19	TRBJ1-5	13	.	.	CASSTRQDQPQHF	TGTGCCAGTAGCACACGACAGGATCAGCCCCAGCATTTT
TRBV9	TRBJ1-1	14	few	.	CASSVGRLNTEAFF	TGTGCCAGCAGCGTAGGCAGATTGAACACTGAAGCTTTCTTT
TRBV19	TRBJ2-7	14	.	TRBD1	CASSMDRRSYEQYF	TGTGCCAGTAGTATGGACAGGCGTTCCTACGAGCAGTACTTC
TRBV7-1	TRBJ2-1	13	many	.	CASSQASVSEQFF	TGTGCCAGCAGCCAGGCAAGCGTAAGTGAGCAGTTCTTC
TRBV9	TRBJ2-3	15	medium-sized	TRBD1	CASSITGGVADTQYF	TGTGCCAGCAGCATTACAGGGGGCGTCGCAGATACGCAGTATTTT
TRBV19	TRBJ2-3	14	.	TRBD2	CASSTPGLADTQYF	TGTGCCAGTAGTACTCCGGGACTAGCAGATACGCAGTATTTT
TRBV6-8	TRBJ1-5	14	many	.	CASSLGPIGQPQHF	TGTGCCAGCAGTTTAGGGCCGATAGGTCAGCCCCAGCATTTT
TRBV29-1	TRBJ2-1	15	.	.	CSSSLGLGLDGEQFF	TGCAGCTCCTCGTTAGGGCTTGGGCTTGATGGTGAGCAGTTCTTC
TRBV11-3	TRBJ1-6	15	many	.	CASSLVPGDNSPLHF	TGTGCCAGCAGCTTGGTTCCAGGGGATAATTCACCCCTCCACTTT
TRBV6-8	TRBJ1-5	15	few	.	CASSPVQYSNQPQHF	TGTGCCAGCAGTCCAGTCCAATATAGCAATCAGCCCCAGCATTTT
TRBV6-8	TRBJ2-7	14	few	TRBD2	CASGRLAPLGEQYF	TGTGCCAGCGGCCGACTAGCGCCTTTGGGGGAGCAGTACTTC
TRBV6-7	TRBJ1-5	17	few	.	CASSYGGGGAYGQPQHF	TGTGCCAGCAGCTACGGTGGGGGCGGGGCCTACGGTCAGCCCCAGCATTTT
TRBV6-8	TRBJ1-5	13	large	.	CASSYASGQPQHF	TGTGCCAGCAGTTACGCGTCGGGTCAGCCCCAGCATTTT
TRBV6-8	TRBJ1-2	13	.	.	CASSYWNNYGYTF	TGTGCCAGCAGTTACTGGAACAACTATGGCTACACCTTC
TRBV19	TRBJ2-3	16	.	TRBD2	CASSMRWDYRTDTQYF	TGTGCCAGTAGTATGAGGTGGGACTACCGCACAGATACGCAGTATTTT
TRBV30	TRBJ1-1	18	large	.	CAWSPNRGAYRWDTEAFF	TGTGCCTGGAGTCCTAACCGGGGGGCGTATCGTTGGGACACTGAAGCTTTCTTT
TRBV4-1	TRBJ1-3	15	many	.	CASSPRGGSGNTIYF	TGCGCCAGCAGCCCCCGCGGTGGCTCTGGAAACACCATATATTTT
TRBV29-1	TRBJ2-2	18	.	TRBD2	CSVPQGWVLAGGTGELFF	TGCAGCGTTCCTCAGGGCTGGGTTTTAGCGGGGGGGACCGGGGAGCTGTTTTTT
TRBV7-1	TRBJ2-5	13	many	.	CASSFSGGETQYF	TGTGCCAGCAGCTTTTCGGGGGGCGAGACCCAGTACTTC
TRBV6-8	TRBJ2-7	15	medium-sized	.	CASSVGTDSSYEQYF	TGTGCCAGCAGTGTAGGGACGGATAGCTCCTACGAGCAGTACTTC
TRBV5-1	TRBJ1-1	16	.	.	CASSLEFRVGYTEAFF	TGCGCCAGCAGCTTGGAGTTCAGGGTGGGGTACACTGAAGCTTTCTTT
TRBV4-1	TRBJ2-7	16	few	TRBD2	CASSQQTSGGTYEQYF	TGCGCCAGCAGCCAGCAGACTAGCGGGGGGACCTACGAGCAGTACTTC
TRBV12-5	TRBJ2-7	13	.	TRBD1	CASRRTGGHEQYF	TGTGCTAGTAGACGGACAGGGGGCCACGAGCAGTACTTC
TRBV6-8	TRBJ1-5	14	medium-sized	.	CASSYRASNQPQHF	TGTGCCAGCAGTTACAGGGCTAGCAATCAGCCCCAGCATTTT
TRBV18	TRBJ2-5	14	.	TRBD1	CASSLQQGKETQYF	TGTGCCAGCTCACTACAACAGGGGAAAGAGACCCAGTACTTC
TRBV11-3	TRBJ1-2	14	many	.	CASSPERGGYGYTF	TGTGCCAGCAGCCCCGAGCGGGGCGGCTATGGCTACACCTTC
TRBV9	TRBJ1-4	17	.	.	CASSVGTDRDTNEKLFF	TGTGCCAGCAGCGTAGGGACGGACAGAGACACTAATGAAAAACTGTTTTTT